Shown below are 20 T cell receptor beta chains from a single sample sequenced in a study of cytomegalovirus exposure and HLA in healthy donors. PCR amplification relied on 60 Vbeta primers (plus 13 Jbeta primers). Profiling relied on immunoSEQ multiplex PCR, and the TCRdb table lists in-frame clones only, not all of them. The table lists around 99,000 clones, over 65% of them singletons, with around 3.2% in the top ten. Sequenced: PBMCs. The receptors come from a man aged 35 to 55 in good health and CMV-seronegative.

The table lists this clone with a few counts. This chain uses TRBV10-3 with TRBJ2-1; 10 nucleotides line up with TRBD2. J lost 4 bases, V lost 5 bases, and 5 bases had no gene match. This CDR3 spans 15 amino acids. Germline V gene data show CDR1 as ENHRY and CDR2 as SYGVKD. For the CDR3, the DNA is TGTGCCATCAGTACCGGACTAGCGGCTTACAATGAGCAGTTCTTC. Protein product: CAISTGLAAYNEQFF.

This clone appeared once. V and J are TRBV7-9 and TRBJ2-2; 8 positions agree with TRBD1. The CDR3 is 15 amino acids. Germline V gene sequence: CDR1 SEHNR, CDR2 FQNEAQ (reference sequence). V dropped 5 bases and J dropped 2; count of bases not matched to a gene: 4. This CDR3 reads CASSRGTGNTGELFF. The CDR3 DNA reads as TGTGCCAGCAGCCGCGGGACAGGAAACACCGGGGAGCTGTTTTTT.

The chain has TRBV6-4 and TRBJ2-2; maybe TRBD2 (5 bases). This CDR3 is built from 13 residues. Trimming cost V 7 bases and J 3 bases, with 9 bases left between them. Germline-derived CDR1 and CDR2 are MRHNA and SNTAGT. The CDR3 is CASKYGDTGELFF. For the CDR3, the DNA is TGTGCCAGCAAATACGGGGACACCGGGGAGCTGTTTTTT.

The chain has TRBV4-2 and TRBJ2-5; TRBD1 might be the D (6 bases). The V gene lost 7 bases and the J gene lost 11 bases, with 26 bases spanning the gap. In germline, CDR1 is LGHNA, CDR2 YNFKEQ. CDR3 length equals 15 residues. CDR3 coding DNA: TGTGCCAGCAACCATCCCGGGACATCAGAAAGGGAGCAGTACTTC. Its protein product is CASNHPGTSEREQYF.

The V gene is TRBV7-9, the J gene TRBJ1-1, with a tentative D call TRBD1 (6 bases). Per the germline V gene, CDR1 is SEHNR and CDR2 is FQNEAQ (reference sequence). The length of the CDR3 is 15 residues. V shed 0 bases and J shed 5 bases, with 13 bases lying between them. The CDR3 bases are TGTGCCAGCAGCTTAGCAGCAGGGGTGTATACTGAAGCTTTCTTT. Translated: CASSLAAGVYTEAFF. The full variable domain, completed using reference TRBV7-9 and TRBJ1-1, is DTGVSQNPRHKITKRGQNVTFRCDPISEHNRLYWYRQTLGQGPEFLTYFQNEAQLEKSRLLSDRFSAERPKGSFSTLEIQRTEQGDSAMYLCASSLAAGVYTEAFFGQGTRLTVV.

The chain uses TRBV7-8 and TRBJ2-3; 11 bases align to TRBD2. Germline CDR1 and CDR2: SGHVS and FQNEAQ. This CDR3 region has 15 residues. Losses at the gene ends were 6 bases for V and 3 bases for J; bases not matched to a gene: 5. The chain's CDR3 is CASSFLAGGTDTQYF. CDR3 DNA sequence: TGTGCCAGCAGTTTTCTAGCGGGGGGAACAGATACGCAGTATTTT.

The chain uses TRBV15 and TRBJ2-4, with a tentative D call TRBD2 (7 bases). The germline CDR1 and CDR2 sequences are LNHNV and YYDKDF (reference sequence). Trimming shortened V by 0 bases and J by 6 bases, and 21 bases separated the two germline ends. The CDR3 has 18 amino acids. The CDR3 DNA reads as TGTGCCACCAGCAGAGATCGGGGAGGGACATTGAGTATAAACATTCAGTACTTC. This sequence encodes CATSRDRGGTLSINIQYF.

The chain employs TRBV2 and TRBJ1-6, with 7 bases matching TRBD1. V was pared by 6 bases and J by 7 bases, with 6 bases of the junction left unmatched. CDR1 is SNHLY, CDR2 FYNNEI, per germline. The CDR3 contains 14 residues. For the CDR3, the DNA is TGTGCCAGCAGCAGACAGGGAAGAAATTCACCCCTCCACTTT. It specifies CASSRQGRNSPLHF.

Concerning this clone itself: A read error is likely here: a far larger clone is one base away. The rearrangement joins TRBV6-1 to TRBJ2-3; the match to TRBD1 covers 8 bases. V dropped 5 bases and J dropped 0; count of bases not matched to a gene: 1. This CDR3 is built from 14 residues. The germline V gene encodes CDR1 MNHNS and CDR2 SASEGT. CDR3 sequence (DNA): TGTGCCAGCAGTCGGACAGGGAGCACAGATACGCAGTATTTT. This codes for CASSRTGSTDTQYF.

The chain couples TRBV13 to TRBJ2-5; D is unresolved. The CDR3 totals 13 residues. The ends were cut back, 10 bases at V and 2 bases at J, with 14 bases in the middle. Germline CDR1 and CDR2: PRHDT and FYEKMQ (reference sequence). The CDR3 DNA is TGTGCCACCTCACCCCGCGGACAAGAGACCCAGTACTTC. It is translated as CATSPRGQETQYF.

V usage is TRBV21-1 and J usage is TRBJ1-4; the DNA was not compared with TRBD1, the D call given in the table. TRBV21-1 is a documented pseudogene. This CDR3 region has 17 residues. The CDR3, as DNA: TGTGCCAGCAGCAAAGTGTACGACAGCTTAGAGAATGAAAAACTGTTTTTT. It translates to CASSKVYDSLENEKLFF.

V and J are TRBV5-6 and TRBJ2-4; D may be TRBD1 (6 bases). The CDR3 loop spans 15 amino acids. Per the germline V gene, CDR1 is SGHDT and CDR2 is YYEEEE. Trimming left V 3 bases short and J 4 bases short, with 14 bases between. The DNA of the CDR3 is TGTGCCAGCAGCTCCAGGGGCGAAGAGAAAAACATTCAGTACTTC. Protein: CASSSRGEEKNIQYF.

This clone was seen a few times. The V call is TRBV5-6, the J call TRBJ2-5, with 7 bases that match TRBD1. With 4 bases clipped from V and 2 bases from J, the junction kept 2 bases outside the gene matches. The CDR3 loop spans 13 amino acids. CDR1 is SGHDT, CDR2 YYEEEE, per germline. The CDR3 loop is CASSPGQQETQYF. The CDR3 DNA sequence: TGTGCCAGCAGCCCGGGACAGCAAGAGACCCAGTACTTC.

Comments on this clone: The junction departs from the called germline gene at one end, perhaps through a read error. V and J are TRBV7-7 and TRBJ2-3; 8 nucleotides align to TRBD1. The CDR3 loop spans 14 amino acids. Looked up from germline, CDR1 is SSHAT and CDR2 is FNYEAQ (reference sequence). CDR3 sequence reads: CASSLAGGADTQYF. CDR3 sequence (DNA): TGTGCTAGCAGCTTAGCAGGGGGCGCAGATACGCAGTATTTT.

This sequence joins TRBV10-3 and TRBJ2-7; no reliable D call. Germline assignment: CDR1 ENHRY and CDR2 SYGVKD. Trimming pared 5 bases from V and 0 bases from J, leaving 11 bases between. The CDR3 sequence is 14 residues long. The CDR3 DNA reads as TGTGCCATCAGTTCTTCCTTGAGCTCCTACGAGCAGTACTTC. Amino acids: CAISSSLSSYEQYF.

The DNA for the CDR3 is TGCGCCAGCAGGGCCCCGGGACGGGGGATTGCAACTAATGAAAAACTGTTTTTT. This encodes CASRAPGRGIATNEKLFF. J is TRBJ1-4 and V is TRBV4-1; D is perhaps TRBD1 (5 bases). The V and J ends lost 6 bases and 0 bases respectively, with 20 bases between them. Germline-derived CDR1 and CDR2 are MGHRA and YSYEKL. This CDR3 is built from 18 residues.

This clone was seen just once. V is TRBV5-1 and J is TRBJ2-1, with D maybe TRBD2 (6 bases). The CDR3 has 15 amino acids. From germline, CDR1 is SGHRS and CDR2 YFSETQ. The ends were cut back, 10 bases at V and 0 bases at J, with 17 bases in the middle. The CDR3 coding sequence is TGCGCCTCCTTCCCCGGGACTTCCTCCTACAATGAGCAGTTCTTC. The encoded protein is CASFPGTSSYNEQFF.

The chain combines TRBV29-1 with TRBJ1-3; maybe TRBD1 (6 bases). Germline V lookup: CDR1 SQVTM, CDR2 ANQGSEA. V lost 7 bases and J lost 2, with 12 bases in between. The CDR3 totals 13 residues. DNA of the CDR3: TGCAGCGCCACAGGGAGCCCTGGAAACACCATATATTTT. Protein sequence: CSATGSPGNTIYF.

DNA for the CDR3: TGTGCCTGGAGTCCAATCGGACAGAACATCTATAATTCACCCCTCCACTTT. Amino acid sequence: CAWSPIGQNIYNSPLHF. The rearrangement joins TRBV30 to TRBJ1-6; D perhaps matches TRBD1 (6 bases). This CDR3 comprises 17 residues. Germline CDR1 is GTSNPN and CDR2 is SVGIG (reference sequence). Trimming took 2 bases from V and 3 from J, leaving 17 bases between them.

The chain is built from TRBV5-1 and TRBJ2-2, with D unresolved. Germline CDR1 and CDR2: SGHRS and YFSETQ. V lost 4 bases and J 4 bases, leaving 8 bases between the germline ends. CDR3 size: 13 residues. CDR3 DNA sequence: TGCGCCAGCAGCCCGATGCGCACCGGGGAGCTGTTTTTT. Translated: CASSPMRTGELFF.